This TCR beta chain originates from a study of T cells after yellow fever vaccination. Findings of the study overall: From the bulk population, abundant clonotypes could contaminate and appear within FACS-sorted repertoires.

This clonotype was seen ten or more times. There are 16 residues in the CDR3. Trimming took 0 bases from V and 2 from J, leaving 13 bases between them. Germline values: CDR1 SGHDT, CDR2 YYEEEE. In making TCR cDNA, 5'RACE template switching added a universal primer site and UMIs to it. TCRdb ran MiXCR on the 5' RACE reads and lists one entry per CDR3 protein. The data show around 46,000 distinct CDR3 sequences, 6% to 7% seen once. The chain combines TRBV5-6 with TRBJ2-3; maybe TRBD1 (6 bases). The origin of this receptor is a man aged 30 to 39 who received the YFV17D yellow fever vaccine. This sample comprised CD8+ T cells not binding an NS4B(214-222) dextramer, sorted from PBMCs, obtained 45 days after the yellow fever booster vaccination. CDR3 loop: CASSLDRQEDTDTQYF. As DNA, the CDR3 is TGTGCCAGCAGCTTGGATAGACAGGAAGACACAGATACGCAGTATTTT.